The source of this T cell receptor beta chain is a study of T cell responses to AZD1222 COVID-19 vaccine. Germline V gene data show CDR1 as SGDLS and CDR2 as YYNGEE. The CDR3 is 19 amino acids. V was pared by 1 base and J by 0 bases, with 8 bases of the junction left unmatched. Repertoires were generated with immunoSEQ multiplex PCR, while TCRdb's copy carries only in-frame clones and drops some. The sample records roughly 140,000 clones, 90% being singletons. This clone has just one count. The rearrangement uses TRBV9 and TRBJ2-3, with 13 nucleotides matching TRBD2. The clonotype comes from an adult in good health. Here the sequenced sample was peripheral blood, taken on day 0 of AZD1222 vaccination. In DNA, the CDR3 is TGTGCCAGCAGCGTACGACTAGCGGGGGGCCTTCTTAGCACAGATACGCAGTATTTT. It translates to CASSVRLAGGLLSTDTQYF.